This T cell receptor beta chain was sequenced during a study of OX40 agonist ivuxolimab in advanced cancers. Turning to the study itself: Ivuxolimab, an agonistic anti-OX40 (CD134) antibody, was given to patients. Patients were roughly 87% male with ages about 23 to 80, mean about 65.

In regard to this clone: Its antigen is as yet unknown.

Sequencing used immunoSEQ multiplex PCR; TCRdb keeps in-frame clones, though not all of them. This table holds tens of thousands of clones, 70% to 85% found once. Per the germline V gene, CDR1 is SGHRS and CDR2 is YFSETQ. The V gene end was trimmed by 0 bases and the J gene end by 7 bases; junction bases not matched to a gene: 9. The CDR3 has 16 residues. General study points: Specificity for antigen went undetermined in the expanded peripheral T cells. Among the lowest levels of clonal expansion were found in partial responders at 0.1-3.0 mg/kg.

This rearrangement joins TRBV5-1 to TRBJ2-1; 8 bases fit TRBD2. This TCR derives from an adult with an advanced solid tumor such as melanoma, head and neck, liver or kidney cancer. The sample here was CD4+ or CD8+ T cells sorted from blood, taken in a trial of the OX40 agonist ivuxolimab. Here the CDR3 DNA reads TGCGCCAGCAGCTTGGGTAGCGGGAACGGCAAGAATGAGCAGTTCTTC. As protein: CASSLGSGNGKNEQFF.